This entry lists 13 T cell receptor beta chains sequenced from one sample in a study of beta chain features in type 1 diabetes. Their specific antigens are unknown. Study-level points and caveats: Moderate but significant shortening of TCRB CDR3s was recorded in all four CD4+ subsets from Type 1 diabetes patients.

Sequenced material consisted of expressed TCRB transcripts (all of the isolated RNA was reverse transcribed). Clones were sequenced by immunoSEQ multiplex PCR, and TCRdb holds only the in-frame ones, with some missing. Of 500,000 to 850,000 clones listed, over 13% are singletons. The sample comprised naive CD4+ T cells from blood. The receptor set was obtained from a man aged 18 to 30 with type 1 diabetes.

This rearrangement joins TRBV28 to TRBJ2-5, with 11 bases identical to TRBD1. The germline CDR1 and CDR2 sequences are MDHEN and SYDVKM. V trimming: 6 bases; J trimming: 0 bases; junction bases outside the gene matches: 6. This CDR3 is 16 amino acids long. The CDR3 sequence: CASSRRTGGYQETQYF. As DNA, the CDR3 is TGTGCCAGCAGCCGTAGGACAGGGGGCTACCAAGAGACCCAGTACTTC.

This clone was seen only a few times. The chain employs TRBV15 and TRBJ2-1; D might be TRBD1 (5 bases). The germline CDR1 and CDR2 sequences are LNHNV and YYDKDF (reference sequence). Trimming removed 5 bases at V and 6 bases at J, with 20 bases between. The CDR3 sequence is 16 residues long. Here the CDR3 reads CATSGFFRDYSNEQFF. The CDR3 DNA sequence: TGTGCCACCAGCGGATTCTTCAGGGATTATTCCAATGAGCAGTTCTTC.

The chain is built from TRBV14 and TRBJ2-1; D remains ambiguous. The CDR3 is 16 residues long. V gave up 4 bases and J gave up 4 bases, with 17 bases separating them. CDR1 and CDR2 from the germline V gene are SGHDN and FVKESK. CDR3 loop: CASSPSLLVSYNEQFF. CDR3 in DNA: TGTGCCAGCAGCCCCTCCCTGTTAGTCTCTTACAATGAGCAGTTCTTC.

The genes are TRBV2 and TRBJ2-3; no firm D call. Germline CDR1 SNHLY, CDR2 FYNNEI. The CDR3 totals 15 residues. Deletions cut 2 bases from V and 1 base from J, with 10 bases between. This chain's CDR3 is CASSEIGLRTDTQYF. Here the CDR3 DNA reads TGTGCCAGCAGTGAAATCGGGCTCCGCACAGATACGCAGTATTTT.

This sequence joins TRBV28 and TRBJ1-1; D call uncertain. The CDR3 has 12 residues. Germline V gives CDR1 MDHEN, CDR2 SYDVKM. V shed 6 bases and J shed 6 bases, with 11 bases lying between them. In DNA form, the CDR3 reads TGTGCCAGCAGCCCGCAAGGACCTGAAGCTTTCTTT. It is translated as CASSPQGPEAFF.

The V and J genes are TRBV5-4 and TRBJ2-1; D uncertain. The germline gives CDR1 SGHNT, CDR2 YYREEE (reference sequence). V lost 0 bases, J lost 8 bases, and 15 bases lay in between. The CDR3 length is 15 residues. CDR3 protein: CASSLEPGPSDEQFF. DNA of the CDR3: TGTGCCAGCAGCTTGGAACCCGGTCCCTCCGATGAGCAGTTCTTC.

This clone was detected a few times. The V and J genes are TRBV30 and TRBJ2-2; TRBD1 might be the D (6 bases). Germline CDR1 and CDR2: GTSNPN and SVGIG (reference sequence). CDR3 size: 14 residues. Between the trimmed V and J ends, which lost 2 bases and 3 bases, there was a span of 10 bases. The CDR3 region is CAWSRGGDTGELFF. The CDR3 coding sequence is TGTGCCTGGAGTCGAGGGGGTGACACCGGGGAGCTGTTTTTT.

This clone has just a few counts. The genes are TRBV30 and TRBJ1-1; no clear D gene. The CDR3 extends over 13 amino acids. Trimming shortened V by 0 bases and J by 6 bases, and 11 bases separated the two germline ends. Germline V lookup: CDR1 GTSNPN, CDR2 SVGIG (reference sequence). The CDR3 nucleotides are TGTGCCTGGAGTGTCGGCGGCTACTCTGAAGCTTTCTTT. Its translation: CAWSVGGYSEAFF.

A few counts support this clone. This sequence joins TRBV5-6 and TRBJ2-5, with 7 bases aligning to TRBD1. Germline trimming cut 4 bases from V and 3 bases from J; bases unmatched to any gene: 6. Per germline, CDR1 SGHDT and CDR2 YYEEEE. The CDR3 loop spans 14 amino acids. CDR3 nucleotide sequence: TGTGCCAGCAGCCAGACCGGGACAGAAGAGACCCAGTACTTC. Its protein product is CASSQTGTEETQYF. Variable domain in full (rest from reference TRBV5-6 and TRBJ2-5): DAGVTQSPTHLIKTRGQQVTLRCSPKSGHDTVSWYQQALGQGPQFIFQYYEEEERQRGNFPDRFSGHQFPNYSSELNVNALLLGDSALYLCASSQTGTEETQYFGPGTRLLVL.

The chain carries TRBV7-2 and TRBJ1-2; TRBD1 is a possible D gene (6 bases). The CDR3 extends over 15 amino acids. V lost 6 bases to trimming and J lost 4 bases, with 18 bases between them. CDR1 SGHTA and CDR2 FQGNSA come from the germline V gene. The CDR3 is CASSTAGANFYGYTF. Here the CDR3 DNA reads TGTGCCAGCAGTACCGCGGGGGCAAATTTCTATGGCTACACCTTC.

The chain couples TRBV7-2 to TRBJ2-3; 8 bases agree with TRBD2. Germline assignment: CDR1 SGHTA and CDR2 FQGNSA. CDR3 length equals 15 residues. Unmatched junction bases numbered 7, after V lost 5 bases and J lost 3 bases. CDR3 in amino acids: CASSQPAGDTDTQYF. Here the CDR3 DNA reads TGTGCCAGCAGCCAGCCAGCGGGGGATACAGATACGCAGTATTTT.

The rearrangement uses TRBV29-1 and TRBJ2-1, with a possible D match to TRBD2 (6 bases). Germline CDR1 is SQVTM and CDR2 is ANQGSEA. The CDR3 runs 13 residues. V lost 5 bases and J 5 bases, leaving 13 bases between the germline ends. The CDR3 sequence: CSVLGRENNEQFF. For the CDR3, the DNA is TGCAGCGTTCTTGGGCGGGAAAACAATGAGCAGTTCTTC.

The sample holds a few counts of this clone. The chain is built from TRBV9 and TRBJ1-6; 9 nucleotides align to TRBD1. The CDR3 runs to 14 residues. V lost 5 bases, J lost 9 bases, and 6 bases stayed unmatched. From germline, CDR1 is SGDLS and CDR2 YYNGEE. CDR3 in amino acids: CASRGDRESSPLHF. The CDR3 nucleotides read TGTGCCAGCAGGGGGGACAGGGAGAGTTCACCCCTCCACTTT. The full variable domain, completed using reference TRBV9 and TRBJ1-6, is DSGVTQTPKHLITATGQRVTLRCSPRSGDLSVYWYQQSLDQGLQFLIQYYNGEERAKGNILERFSAQQFPDLHSELNLSSLELGDSALYFCASRGDRESSPLHFGNGTRLTVT.